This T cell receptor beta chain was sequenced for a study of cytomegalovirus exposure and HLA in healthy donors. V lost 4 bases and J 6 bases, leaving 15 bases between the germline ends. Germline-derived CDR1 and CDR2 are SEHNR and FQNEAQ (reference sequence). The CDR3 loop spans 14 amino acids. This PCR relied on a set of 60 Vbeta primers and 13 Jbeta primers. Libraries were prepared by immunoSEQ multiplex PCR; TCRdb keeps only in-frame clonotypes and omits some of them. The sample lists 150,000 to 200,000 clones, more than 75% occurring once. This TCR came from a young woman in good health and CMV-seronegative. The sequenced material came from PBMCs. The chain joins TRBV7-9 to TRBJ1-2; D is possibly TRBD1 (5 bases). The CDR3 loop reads CASSSGREIHGYTF. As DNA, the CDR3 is TGTGCCAGCAGCTCAGGGAGGGAGATTCATGGCTACACCTTC.